Reported below is one TCR beta chain. No antigen is known for it. This specimen comes from a study of cytomegalovirus exposure and HLA in healthy donors. Points from the study as a whole: Follow-up analysis seemed to connect common viral pathogens with several of the most significant clusters identified. The investigators catalogued 160 or so TCR beta chains as cytomegalovirus-associated. In a later analysis, V- and J-gene trimming of beta chains associated with a DCLRE1C missense variant, replicated independently.

In germline, CDR1 is LNHDA, CDR2 SQIVND (reference sequence). This CDR3 contains 15 residues. J was trimmed by 6 bases and V by 3 bases; bases with no gene match: 8. The PCR made use of 60 Vbeta and 13 Jbeta primers. The data were produced by immunoSEQ multiplex PCR, yet TCRdb's version contains in-frame clones alone and is incomplete. The sample holds about 98,000 clones, more than 60% seen once. This rearrangement joins TRBV19 to TRBJ1-1, with 9 bases lining up with TRBD1. Sequencing used PBMCs. The sequence was collected from a human donor in good health. The CDR3 DNA reads TGTGCCAGTAGTATCTTAACAGGGGGCGTCCCTGAAGCTTTCTTT. It codes for CASSILTGGVPEAFF.